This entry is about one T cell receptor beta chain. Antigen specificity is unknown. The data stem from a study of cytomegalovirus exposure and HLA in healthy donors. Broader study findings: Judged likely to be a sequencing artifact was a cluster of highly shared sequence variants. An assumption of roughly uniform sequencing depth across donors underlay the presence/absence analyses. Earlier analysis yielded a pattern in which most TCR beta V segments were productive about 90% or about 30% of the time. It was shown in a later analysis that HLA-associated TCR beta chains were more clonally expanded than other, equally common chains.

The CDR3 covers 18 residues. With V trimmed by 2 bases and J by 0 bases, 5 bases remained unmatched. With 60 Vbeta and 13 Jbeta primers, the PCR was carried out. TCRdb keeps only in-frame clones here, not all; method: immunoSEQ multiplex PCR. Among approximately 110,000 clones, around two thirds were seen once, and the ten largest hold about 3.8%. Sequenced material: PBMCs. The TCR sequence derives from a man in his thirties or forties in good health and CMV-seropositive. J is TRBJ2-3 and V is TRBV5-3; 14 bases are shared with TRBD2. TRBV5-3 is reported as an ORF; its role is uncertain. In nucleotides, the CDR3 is TGTGCCAGAAGCTTCGGACTAGCGGGGGGTGATAGCACAGATACGCAGTATTTT. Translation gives CARSFGLAGGDSTDTQYF.